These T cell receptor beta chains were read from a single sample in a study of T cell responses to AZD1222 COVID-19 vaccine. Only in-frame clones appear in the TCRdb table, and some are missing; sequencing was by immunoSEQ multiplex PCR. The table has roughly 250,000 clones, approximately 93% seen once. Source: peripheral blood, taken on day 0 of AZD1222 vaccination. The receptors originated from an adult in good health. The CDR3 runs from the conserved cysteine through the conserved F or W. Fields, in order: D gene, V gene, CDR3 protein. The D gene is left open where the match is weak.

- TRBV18 CASSATEGREQFF
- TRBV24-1 CATSDQQGDYGYTF
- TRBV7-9 CASSLAARVFTGELFF
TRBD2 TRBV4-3 CASSPSYSGSSNEQFF
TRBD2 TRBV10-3 CAISEGTSRLKFF
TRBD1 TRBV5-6 CASSNRGGQPQHF
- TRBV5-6 CASSQGPGYQPQHF
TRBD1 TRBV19 CASSIGQGYEQYF
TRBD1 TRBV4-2 CASSQDERTGRGNTEAFF
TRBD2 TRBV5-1 CASSRGTSGTQTYEQYF
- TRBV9 CASSVVLDNNEQFF
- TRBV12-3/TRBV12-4 CASSNTPTQYF
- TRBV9 CASSVAPNSGEKLFF
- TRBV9 CASSVAQLNEQFF
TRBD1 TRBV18 CASSPQGQADQPQHF
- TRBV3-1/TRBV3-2 CASSQGGGLSYEQYF
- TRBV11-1 CASSLGGGDTEAFF
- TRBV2 CASRARASNTEAFF
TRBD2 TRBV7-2 CASSSEGTSVYEQYF
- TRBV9 CASSVAGGAEGDTQYF
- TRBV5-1 CASSLLPHTGELFF
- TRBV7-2 CASSLQESNQPQHF
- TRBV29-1 CSTGKGNTEAFF
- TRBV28 CASSLVGSEQYF
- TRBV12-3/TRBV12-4 CASSSLNEQFF
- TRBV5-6 CASSRRTSNQPQHF
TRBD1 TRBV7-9 CASRIQGATGNTIYF
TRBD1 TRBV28 CASQGQGAKQYF
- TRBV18 CASSPGPLIGQFF
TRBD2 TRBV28 CASGLAAYEQYF
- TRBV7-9 CASSLEGLIGDEQFF
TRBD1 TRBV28 CASNLGGQGAYEQYF
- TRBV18 CASSPNPEQGYGYTF
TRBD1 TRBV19 CASSRERGQGTFYEQYF
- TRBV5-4 CASSRTGRYRTGELFF
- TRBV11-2 CASSQTDGRHF
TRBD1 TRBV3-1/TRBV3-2 CASSQARGRRPGQAHFNSPLHF
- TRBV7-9 CASSSQGSTGAEAFF
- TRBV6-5 CASSYSILGNYEQYF
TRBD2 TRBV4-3 CASSQDLAGAGDTQYF
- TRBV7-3 CASSPGENSYNEQFF
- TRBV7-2 CASSFRRSTGELFF
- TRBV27 CASSLSAEYNYNEQFF
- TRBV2 CASRESGTANTEAFF
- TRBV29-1 CSVEVDTPRSYEQYF
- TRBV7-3 CASGYGFGNTIYF
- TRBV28 CASSSLGARQPQHF
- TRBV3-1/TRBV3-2 CASSPYGGRNTEAFF